This T cell receptor beta chain was captured in a study of T cell responses to AZD1222 COVID-19 vaccine (dated by TCRdb to about 2021). Background on the whole study: TCR sequencing covered 233 trial participants: roughly 200 given two doses of AZD1222 and 26 given two doses of MenACWY control vaccine. Trial participants were enrolled by age into subgroups of 18-55, 56-69 and 70-plus years, and roughly 160, 29 and 62 TCR-sequenced participants, respectively, were included in these subgroups. Here is what the overall study found, with its caveats: In the small 56-69-year group, the increase in depth fell short of significance, most likely because of low power. Nearly half of unique spike-specific TCRs reportedly recognized epitopes outside regions mutated in the B.1.351 and B.1.1.7 variants. CD4 TCRs associated with the vaccine covered the entire spike protein, and the dominant responses were in regions 160-218 and 743-854. After two AZD1222 doses, spike-specific TCR breadth and depth were significantly higher than at day 0 and than in MenACWY recipients. Because no day 14 peak-response samples were available, the repertoires could be characterized only after the peak T cell response. Conclusions about previously exposed vaccinees are limited because only five to seven AZD1222 recipients were SARS-CoV-2 seropositive at baseline. Participants were mostly white British, with more females than males. The authors suggested clonal diversity may have been underestimated.

This clone was counted between two and nine times. This receptor's antigen is unknown. No much larger clone exists at a distance of one base, and base qualities are not known. From the germline V gene (reference sequence), CDR1 is PRHDT and CDR2 is FYEKMQ. Its CDR3 holds 12 amino acids, cysteine through phenylalanine. Of all the DNA, just the CDR3 is kept, 36 bases in frame from base 1. V loses 6 bases of germline sequence and J loses 2 bases, and the interval between the two ends is 8 bases. The sample's time point label, in plain terms: about 28 days (+/-7) after the second vaccine dose. Because spike-specific TCR depth and breadth did not differ between the two schedules, AZD1222 recipients who got a second dose at roughly 4 weeks were pooled with those who got a second dose at roughly 12 weeks. The vaccinee samples were drawn from two UK trials, COV001 and COV002, one of which was a single-blind randomized controlled phase 2/3 trial testing AZD1222 (ChAdOx1 nCoV-19) in healthy adults. For TCRbeta chain sequencing, PBMC samples were collected from trial participants at day 0 and at day 28 after the second dose.

The CDR3 regions of human TCRbeta chains were analyzed by immunosequencing. The published analysis was carried out like this. TCRs in the repertoires were matched against a reference library of SARS-CoV-2-specific TCRs that had been generated with the MIRA antigen-specificity platform. Breadth meant the fraction of unique TCRs that were SARS-CoV-2-associated, whereas depth meant the fraction of total T cells that were SARS-CoV-2-associated. Using the MIRA data, every spike-specific TCR was mapped to the spike region that the TCR reacted to and assigned to either a CD4 or a CD8 class. Log10-transformed breadth and depth values were compared by one-way ANOVA with Sidak's multiple comparisons tests. The clones in this table, taken by TCRdb from immuneACCESS, are in-frame only. Not every clone is retained; where verified, under half of the shortfall comes from an unresolved V gene, and the cause of the rest is unknown. V, J and clone size derive from that table, while D and trimming were established from the DNA sequence. The sample table contains under 70,000 clones; only one count was recorded for around 90% of them. More than 12% of the sample is taken by the ten largest.

This TCR derives from an adult who received the AZD1222 COVID-19 vaccine. The chain was built from TRBV13 and TRBJ2-7; there is no confident call for the D gene. This specimen was peripheral blood, taken 28 days after the second AZD1222 dose. The CDR3 region reads CASRSRTYEQYF. The DNA sequence follows: TGTGCCAGCAGGAGCAGGACCTACGAGCAGTACTTC.